Following are 14 T cell receptor beta chains from one sample sequenced in a study of cytomegalovirus exposure and HLA in healthy donors. The PCR used 60 Vbeta and 13 Jbeta primers. The data were produced by immunoSEQ multiplex PCR, yet TCRdb's version contains in-frame clones alone and is incomplete. The sample includes about 85,000 clones, more than 75% seen only once; the top ten take more than 20%. The sequencing sample was made of PBMCs. Receptors were obtained from a woman between 45 and 65 years old in good health and CMV-seropositive.

The rearrangement joins TRBV5-4 to TRBJ1-5, with unresolved D. This CDR3 is 15 amino acids long. Trimming stripped 0 bases from V and 2 bases from J, with 9 bases between. CDR1 is SGHNT and CDR2 is YYREEE in the germline V gene (reference sequence). CDR3 sequence: CASSLGGRGNQPQHF. The CDR3 DNA reads as TGTGCCAGCAGCTTGGGTGGGAGAGGCAATCAGCCCCAGCATTTT.

The chain links TRBV12-5 to TRBJ2-7, with D perhaps TRBD1 (5 bases). This CDR3 has 12 amino acids. The V gene's germline CDR1 is LGHNT and CDR2 FRNRAP. V shed 6 bases and J shed 4 bases, with 10 bases lying between them. This CDR3 is CASGTRVYEQYF. DNA for the CDR3: TGTGCTAGTGGGACCAGGGTGTACGAGCAGTACTTC.

This rearrangement joins TRBV18 to TRBJ2-2; 8 positions agree with TRBD2. The CDR3 sequence is 16 residues long. In germline, CDR1 is KGHSH, CDR2 LQKENI. Trimming cost V 3 bases and J 0 bases; bases outside gene matches: 3. CDR3 protein: CASSPGLAANTGELFF. In nucleotides, the CDR3 is TGTGCCAGCTCACCCGGACTAGCAGCGAACACCGGGGAGCTGTTTTTT.

J is TRBJ1-6 and V is TRBV6-5, with D perhaps TRBD1 (5 bases). The CDR3 extends over 14 amino acids. Per germline, CDR1 MNHEY and CDR2 SVGAGI. Trimming removed 2 bases at V and 8 bases at J, with 10 bases between. The CDR3: CASSYRGLYSPLHF. CDR3 DNA sequence: TGTGCCAGCAGTTACAGGGGACTTTATTCACCCCTCCACTTT.

The rearrangement joins TRBV7-3 to TRBJ2-3, with 7 bases identical to TRBD2. Germline loops: CDR1 SGHTA, CDR2 FQGTGA. J lost 6 bases, V lost 4 bases, and 7 bases had no gene match. CDR3 size: 14 residues. The CDR3 sequence: CASSYGLGGDTQYF. The CDR3 DNA is TGTGCCAGCAGCTACGGACTAGGTGGGGATACGCAGTATTTT.

V is TRBV18 and J is TRBJ1-1, with TRBD1 matching over 11 bases. The germline V gene encodes CDR1 KGHSH and CDR2 LQKENI. The CDR3 spans 18 residues. The V gene end was trimmed by 3 bases and the J gene end by 1 base; junction bases not matched to a gene: 10. DNA for the CDR3: TGTGCCAGCTCACCCAATCCCGGGACAGGGGGAACGAACACTGAAGCTTTCTTT. Protein: CASSPNPGTGGTNTEAFF.

This clone was seen a few times. The CDR3 nucleotides are TGTGCCAGCAGCTTGGGACAGCATCCCTACGAGCAGTACTTC. Translation gives CASSLGQHPYEQYF. The chain combines TRBV7-9 with TRBJ2-7; 7 nucleotides align to TRBD1. V shed 3 bases and J 2 bases; nucleotides not matched to a gene: 4. Looked up from germline, CDR1 is SEHNR and CDR2 is FQNEAQ (reference sequence). This CDR3 contains 14 residues.

Turning to this clone: One end of the junction fails to match germline, which may point to a read error. The chain employs TRBV7-7 and TRBJ2-2; no reliable D call. The CDR3 sequence is 13 residues long. CDR1 is SSHAT and CDR2 is FNYEAQ in the germline V gene (reference sequence). Here the CDR3 DNA reads TGTGCTAGCAGCTTAGACCAGGCCGGGGAGCTGTTTTTT. Its translation is CASSLDQAGELFF.

This clone was detected a few times. In DNA, the CDR3 is TGTGCCTGGAGTGTAGGGGTAAAGACCCAGTACTTC. Protein sequence: CAWSVGVKTQYF. The genes are TRBV30 and TRBJ2-5, with D possibly matching TRBD1 (5 bases). The V end lost 0 bases, the J end lost 6 bases, and 8 bases lay between the germline ends. CDR3 length: 12 residues. Per the germline V gene, CDR1 is GTSNPN and CDR2 is SVGIG (reference sequence).

The chain employs TRBV4-2 and TRBJ1-1, with 8 bases matching TRBD1. The germline V gene encodes CDR1 LGHNA and CDR2 YNFKEQ. The CDR3 has 16 residues. The V segment lost 4 bases and the J segment 1 base; nucleotides outside the gene matches: 8. In DNA form, the CDR3 reads TGTGCCAGCAGCCTGGACAGGGCCAGCCAGAACACTGAAGCTTTCTTT. It yields the protein CASSLDRASQNTEAFF.

In nucleotides, the CDR3 is TGTGCCAGCAGCGTTGGCGGTGGGAGGGAGACCCAGTACTTC. Translation: CASSVGGGRETQYF. The chain joins TRBV9 to TRBJ2-5; TRBD2 might be the D (6 bases). The CDR3 length is 14 residues. Per germline, CDR1 SGDLS and CDR2 YYNGEE. The germline V and J ends were trimmed by 2 bases and 5 bases, with 13 bases remaining between them. Using reference TRBV9 and TRBJ2-5 for the parts outside the CDR3, the full variable domain is DSGVTQTPKHLITATGQRVTLRCSPRSGDLSVYWYQQSLDQGLQFLIQYYNGEERAKGNILERFSAQQFPDLHSELNLSSLELGDSALYFCASSVGGGRETQYFGPGTRLLVL.

In this sample, this clone turned up once. The chain carries TRBV2 and TRBJ2-5; TRBD2 is a possible D gene (6 bases). The CDR3 is 15 amino acids. CDR1 SNHLY and CDR2 FYNNEI come from the germline V gene. Trimming took 8 bases from V and 4 from J, leaving 20 bases between them. The chain's CDR3 is CASSDGGRTGETQYF. CDR3 sequence (DNA): TGTGCCAGCTCCGATGGGGGGAGAACGGGAGAGACCCAGTACTTC.

The CDR3 loop reads CASTREVGTNEKLFF. The CDR3 DNA sequence: TGTGCCAGCACCCGGGAGGTCGGCACTAATGAAAAACTGTTTTTT. This rearrangement joins TRBV6-5 to TRBJ1-4; D gene uncertain. The germline V and J ends were trimmed by 7 bases and 2 bases, with 14 bases remaining between them. The CDR3 has 15 amino acids. The germline CDR1 and CDR2 sequences are MNHEY and SVGAGI.

The V gene is TRBV7-9, the J gene TRBJ1-3, with D tentatively TRBD1 (6 bases). The length of the CDR3 is 14 residues. V was pared by 4 bases and J by 2 bases, with 9 bases between. CDR1 is SEHNR, CDR2 FQNEAQ, per germline (reference sequence). In nucleotides, the CDR3 is TGTGCCAGCAGCTACAGGGATCCTGGAAACACCATATATTTT. Translated: CASSYRDPGNTIYF.